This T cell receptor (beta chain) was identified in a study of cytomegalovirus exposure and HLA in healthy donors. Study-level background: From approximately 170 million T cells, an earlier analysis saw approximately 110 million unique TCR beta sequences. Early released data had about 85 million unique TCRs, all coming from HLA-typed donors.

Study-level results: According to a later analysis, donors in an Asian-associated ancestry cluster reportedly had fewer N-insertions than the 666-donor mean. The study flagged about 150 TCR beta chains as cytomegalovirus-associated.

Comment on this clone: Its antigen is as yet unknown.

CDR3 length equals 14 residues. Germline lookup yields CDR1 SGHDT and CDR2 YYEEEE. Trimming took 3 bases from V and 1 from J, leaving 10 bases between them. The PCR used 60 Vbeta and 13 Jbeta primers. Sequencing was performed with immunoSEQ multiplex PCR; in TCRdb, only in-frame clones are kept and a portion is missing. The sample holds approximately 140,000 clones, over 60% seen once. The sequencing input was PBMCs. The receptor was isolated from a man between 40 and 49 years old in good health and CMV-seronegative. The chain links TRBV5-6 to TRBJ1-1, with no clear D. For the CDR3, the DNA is TGTGCCAGCAGCTCTCGAATAGCGAACACTGAAGCTTTCTTT. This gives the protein CASSSRIANTEAFF. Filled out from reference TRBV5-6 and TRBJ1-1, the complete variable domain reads DAGVTQSPTHLIKTRGQQVTLRCSPKSGHDTVSWYQQALGQGPQFIFQYYEEEERQRGNFPDRFSGHQFPNYSSELNVNALLLGDSALYLCASSSRIANTEAFFGQGTRLTVV.